This TCR beta chain was sequenced for a study of OX40 agonist ivuxolimab in advanced cancers. The assay was immunoSEQ multiplex PCR, and TCRdb's table has in-frame clones only and misses some. The data show around 53,000 clones, just under 80% seen once. The CDR3 is 15 amino acids. The V gene lost 3 bases and the J gene lost 0 bases, with 11 bases spanning the gap. Germline V gene lookup returns CDR1 SGHRS and CDR2 YFSETQ. The sequence was obtained from an adult with an advanced solid tumor such as melanoma, head and neck, liver or kidney cancer. The specimen was CD4+ or CD8+ T cells sorted from blood, collected in a trial of the OX40 agonist ivuxolimab. V is TRBV5-1 and J is TRBJ2-3; D possibly matches TRBD1 or TRBD2 (5 bases each). The CDR3 loop reads CASSWGSLSTDTQYF. CDR3 sequence (DNA): TGCGCCAGCAGCTGGGGGAGTCTGAGCACAGATACGCAGTATTTT.